The 26 T cell receptor beta chains below were found in one sample sequenced in a study of blood T cell repertoires in COVID-19. Some clones are missing from TCRdb's copy, which holds only in-frame ones; the method was immunoSEQ multiplex PCR. The sample yields approximately 140,000 clones, roughly 83% seen once. Sequenced: PBMCs or T cells enriched from blood (not recorded which). These receptors came from a man aged 40-49 years with acute COVID-19.

The chain combines TRBV7-9 with TRBJ2-3, with D maybe TRBD2 (6 bases). This CDR3 spans 16 amino acids. Trimming removed 1 base from V and 2 bases from J, with 13 bases in between. Germline lookup yields CDR1 SEHNR and CDR2 FQNEAQ (reference sequence). Here the CDR3 reads CASSLGGGDPTDTQYF. CDR3 sequence (DNA): TGTGCCAGCAGCTTAGGGGGCGGGGATCCCACAGATACGCAGTATTTT.

This rearrangement joins TRBV4-3 to TRBJ2-2; tentative D call: TRBD2 (5 bases). V lost 2 bases, J lost 7 bases, and 23 bases lay in between. CDR1 and CDR2 from the germline V gene are LGHNA and YSLEER. The CDR3 spans 18 residues. The CDR3 bases are TGCGCCAGCAGCCAATTGACCCCCGGCGGGTACAGTGGCGGGGAGCTGTTTTTT. Residues: CASSQLTPGGYSGGELFF.

This chain uses TRBV7-2 with TRBJ1-4; 7 bases agree with TRBD1. Germline V gene lookup returns CDR1 SGHTA and CDR2 FQGNSA. V lost 5 bases and J lost 3; bases outside the gene matches: 3. This CDR3 is 14 amino acids long. In DNA, the CDR3 is TGTGCCAGCAGCCGGGACAGCCCTAATGAAAAACTGTTTTTT. Translated: CASSRDSPNEKLFF.

This clone was seen once. This sequence joins TRBV5-1 and TRBJ2-7, with 9 bases fitting TRBD2. The V segment lost 4 bases and the J segment 3 bases; nucleotides outside the gene matches: 8. Germline V gene lookup returns CDR1 SGHRS and CDR2 YFSETQ. CDR3 length: 15 residues. In nucleotides, the CDR3 is TGCGCCAGCAGCCCCGGTAGCGGGAGAAACTACGAGCAGTACTTC. This translates into CASSPGSGRNYEQYF.

V gene TRBV18 combines with J gene TRBJ2-3; D remains unclear. The V gene's germline CDR1 is KGHSH and CDR2 LQKENI. The CDR3 extends over 13 amino acids. V was shortened by 1 base and J by 5 bases, with 7 bases between the two germline ends. CDR3 sequence: CASSPLVGDTQYF. The CDR3 region has the DNA TGTGCCAGCTCACCACTCGTCGGAGATACGCAGTATTTT. The full variable domain, rest sourced from reference TRBV18 and TRBJ2-3, is NAGVMQNPRHLVRRRGQEARLRCSPMKGHSHVYWYRQLPEEGLKFMVYLQKENIIDESGMPKERFSAEFPKEGPSILRIQQVVRGDSAAYFCASSPLVGDTQYFGPGTRLTVL.

The chain employs TRBV30 and TRBJ2-1; 7 bases match TRBD2. The CDR3 consists of 18 residues. V dropped 5 bases and J dropped 0; count of bases not matched to a gene: 16. CDR1 and CDR2 from the germline V gene are GTSNPN and SVGIG (reference sequence). The CDR3 nucleotides are TGTGCCTGGGGGGGAGGAGGAGTTTCGGGGGGCTCCTACAATGAGCAGTTCTTC. This encodes CAWGGGGVSGGSYNEQFF.

This chain uses TRBV11-2 with TRBJ2-7, with TRBD2 matching 14 bases. Germline values: CDR1 SGHAT, CDR2 FQNNGV. This CDR3 is built from 14 residues. J was trimmed by 6 bases and V by 4 bases; bases with no gene match: 2. The CDR3 reads CASSSGLAGGEQYF. The CDR3 DNA sequence: TGTGCCAGCAGCTCCGGACTAGCGGGAGGCGAGCAGTACTTC. Complete variable domain (other parts from reference TRBV11-2 and TRBJ2-7): EAGVAQSPRYKIIEKRQSVAFWCNPISGHATLYWYQQILGQGPKLLIQFQNNGVVDDSQLPKDRFSAERLKGVDSTLKIQPAKLEDSAVYLCASSSGLAGGEQYFGPGTRLTVT.

CDR3 coding DNA: TGTGCCAGCAGCCCCCCGCGGGCTAGGAACACCGGGGAGCTGTTTTTT. Encoded protein: CASSPPRARNTGELFF. V is TRBV5-8 and J is TRBJ2-2, with a possible D match to TRBD2 (5 bases). The CDR3 is made up of 16 amino acids. Looked up from germline, CDR1 is SGHTS and CDR2 is YDEGEE. The ends were cut back, 4 bases at V and 1 base at J, with 14 bases in the middle.

The chain combines TRBV25-1 with TRBJ1-1; D is unclear. The CDR3 consists of 13 residues. Germline loops: CDR1 MGHDK, CDR2 SYGVNS. V dropped 6 bases and J dropped 4 bases, with 12 bases sitting between them. CDR3 nucleotide sequence: TGTGCCAGCAGGGAGGGCCTCGCCACTGAAGCTTTCTTT. The encoded protein is CASREGLATEAFF.

Concerning this clone itself: At one of its ends the junction is not consistent with the germline gene, which may arise from a read error. V gene TRBV6-5 combines with J gene TRBJ2-1, with D maybe TRBD1 (6 bases). CDR1 is MNHEY and CDR2 is SVGAGI in the germline V gene. The CDR3 covers 14 residues. The CDR3 is CASSNSLGAREQFF. CDR3 nucleotides: TGTGCCAGCAGTAACTCCCTGGGGGCCCGGGAGCAGTTCTTC.

This chain links TRBV2 with TRBJ1-4; 8 bases agree with TRBD1. The V gene's germline CDR1 is SNHLY and CDR2 FYNNEI. V trimming: 4 bases; J trimming: 14 bases; junction bases outside the gene matches: 12. There are 14 residues in the CDR3. DNA for the CDR3: TGTGCCAGCAGTGCTAACAGGGGGTTCGAGAGGCTGTTTTTT. Protein product: CASSANRGFERLFF.

To note about this clone: Other DNA sequences in this sample translate to the same CDR3. This chain connects TRBV29-1 to TRBJ2-7, with TRBD1 identical over 7 bases. V was pared by 1 base and J by 2 bases, with 2 bases of the junction left unmatched. The CDR3 is 13 residues long. The germline V gene has CDR1 SQVTM and CDR2 ANQGSEA. For the CDR3, the DNA is TGCAGCGTTGAAGGGCAGGGGGCCTACGAGCAGTACTTC. This codes for CSVEGQGAYEQYF.

Concerning this clone: The same CDR3 also results from other DNA sequences found in this sample. The V and J genes are TRBV7-2 and TRBJ1-4, with 8 positions matching TRBD1. After removal of 4 bases from V and 0 bases from J, the junction contained 1 base not matched to a gene. The CDR3 extends over 15 amino acids. The germline V gene encodes CDR1 SGHTA and CDR2 FQGNSA. The CDR3 DNA sequence: TGTGCCAGCAGCTCACAGGGGGCAACTAATGAAAAACTGTTTTTT. Its translation: CASSSQGATNEKLFF.

The CDR3 DNA sequence: TGTGCCAGCAGCCCGATCGGGGTGGACACTGAAGCTTTCTTT. It specifies CASSPIGVDTEAFF. The V gene is TRBV5-4, the J gene TRBJ1-1, with D uncertain. Germline assignment: CDR1 SGHNT and CDR2 YYREEE (reference sequence). The CDR3 has 14 amino acids. Trimming took off 4 bases at V and 3 bases at J, with 13 bases between the two ends. Full variable domain (outside the CDR3, taken from reference TRBV5-4 and TRBJ1-1): ETGVTQSPTHLIKTRGQQVTLRCSSQSGHNTVSWYQQALGQGPQFIFQYYREEENGRGNFPPRFSGLQFPNYSSELNVNALELDDSALYLCASSPIGVDTEAFFGQGTRLTVV.

V and J are TRBV10-1 and TRBJ2-3, with D possibly being TRBD1 (5 bases). V lost 1 base and J lost 4, with 9 bases in between. Per germline, CDR1 WNHNN and CDR2 SYGVQD (reference sequence). The CDR3 consists of 14 residues. The CDR3 is CASSELGDPDTQYF. CDR3 bases: TGCGCCAGCAGTGAGTTAGGGGATCCAGATACGCAGTATTTT.

The CDR3 loop reads CASSQGDRGGYEQYF. The DNA for the CDR3 is TGCGCCAGCAGCCAGGGTGATAGGGGTGGCTACGAGCAGTACTTC. V usage is TRBV4-1 and J usage is TRBJ2-7, with D possibly being TRBD1 (5 bases). Germline V lookup: CDR1 MGHRA, CDR2 YSYEKL. The CDR3 loop spans 15 amino acids. The V end lost 3 bases, the J end lost 3 bases, and 15 bases lay between the germline ends.

The rearrangement joins TRBV5-4 to TRBJ2-7; possible D gene TRBD1, 6 bases. The germline gives CDR1 SGHNT, CDR2 YYREEE (reference sequence). The V gene lost 3 bases and the J gene lost 5 bases, with 12 bases spanning the gap. The CDR3 consists of 13 residues. CDR3 nucleotides: TGTGCCAGCAGCTCACAGGGTACCCACGAGCAGTACTTC. It is translated as CASSSQGTHEQYF. The whole variable domain, remainder taken from reference TRBV5-4 and TRBJ2-7, is ETGVTQSPTHLIKTRGQQVTLRCSSQSGHNTVSWYQQALGQGPQFIFQYYREEENGRGNFPPRFSGLQFPNYSSELNVNALELDDSALYLCASSSQGTHEQYFGPGTRLTVT.

The V gene is TRBV7-2, the J gene TRBJ2-7, with unresolved D. CDR3 length: 12 amino acids. Germline V gene data show CDR1 as SGHTA and CDR2 as FQGNSA. The ends were cut back, 1 base at V and 5 bases at J, with 6 bases in the middle. CDR3 nucleotides: TGTGCCAGCAGCTTAGTTTCCAACGAGCAGTACTTC. Protein sequence: CASSLVSNEQYF.

The CDR3 sequence is CASSLGPTGGPLTADTQYF. CDR3 DNA sequence: TGTGCCAGCAGCTTAGGTCCGACGGGAGGGCCCTTGACTGCAGATACGCAGTATTTT. V and J are TRBV7-8 and TRBJ2-3; 8 bases are a match to TRBD2. V was clipped by 1 base and J by 4 bases; unmatched bases: 16. The CDR3 length is 19 residues. The germline V gene has CDR1 SGHVS and CDR2 FQNEAQ.

The chain uses TRBV7-2 and TRBJ1-2, with 7 bases identical to TRBD1. The CDR3 loop spans 14 amino acids. The germline V gene encodes CDR1 SGHTA and CDR2 FQGNSA. The junction had 10 bases not matched to a gene; V was cut back by 8 bases and J by 4 bases. The CDR3 DNA follows: TGTGCCAGCCGAACAGGGGCTTTGGGCTATGGCTACACCTTC. Its translation is CASRTGALGYGYTF.

The chain employs TRBV3-1 (or the pseudogene TRBV3-2) and TRBJ2-1; 8 nucleotides agree with TRBD2. This CDR3 has 15 residues. V trimming: 4 bases; J trimming: 5 bases; junction bases outside the gene matches: 7. Germline V gene sequence: CDR1 LGHDT, CDR2 YNNKEL (reference sequence). The CDR3 loop is CASSPALAGNNEQFF. The CDR3 DNA reads as TGTGCCAGCAGCCCCGCTTTAGCGGGAAACAATGAGCAGTTCTTC.

A few counts support this clone. This chain joins TRBV11-2 and TRBJ2-2; D is uncertain. The CDR3 sequence is 16 residues long. CDR1 is SGHAT, CDR2 FQNNGV, per germline. V lost 3 bases to trimming and J lost 0 bases, with 11 bases between them. Here the CDR3 DNA reads TGTGCCAGCAGCTTCCACAGCCGAACGAACACCGGGGAGCTGTTTTTT. Translating it yields CASSFHSRTNTGELFF.

The V and J genes are TRBV7-2 and TRBJ2-7; weak D call: TRBD1 (6 bases). Between the trimmed V and J ends, which lost 5 bases and 4 bases, there was a span of 12 bases. CDR1 and CDR2 (germline): SGHTA, FQGNSA. The CDR3 length is 13 residues. CDR3 sequence: CASSTLTGYEQYF. Here the CDR3 DNA reads TGTGCCAGCAGCACCCTGACAGGTTACGAGCAGTACTTC.

The rearrangement uses TRBV7-2 and TRBJ2-5, with 14 bases matching TRBD2. CDR1 is SGHTA, CDR2 FQGNSA, per germline. The CDR3 contains 15 residues. V shed 5 bases, J shed 4 bases, and the junction held 3 bases outside the gene matches. CDR3: CASSKGLAGVETQYF. The CDR3 DNA reads TGTGCCAGCAGCAAGGGACTAGCGGGAGTAGAGACCCAGTACTTC.

This clone was seen more than once but under ten times. V gene TRBV5-5 combines with J gene TRBJ1-1; 7 nucleotides align to TRBD1. V trimming: 4 bases; J trimming: 1 base; junction bases outside the gene matches: 13. CDR3 length: 17 residues. Germline V gives CDR1 SGHKS, CDR2 YYEKEE (reference sequence). This CDR3 reads CASSHVSKGAPNTEAFF. The CDR3 DNA follows: TGTGCCAGCAGCCACGTCTCAAAGGGGGCGCCGAACACTGAAGCTTTCTTT.

A few counts support this clone. This sequence joins TRBV19 and TRBJ1-1; D ambiguous. The CDR3 has 14 residues. The V gene's germline CDR1 is LNHDA and CDR2 SQIVND (reference sequence). Trimming left V 4 bases short and J 4 bases short, with 13 bases between. In DNA, the CDR3 is TGTGCCAGTAGTAGAGGATTGGGAGGCACTGAAGCTTTCTTT. This translates into CASSRGLGGTEAFF.